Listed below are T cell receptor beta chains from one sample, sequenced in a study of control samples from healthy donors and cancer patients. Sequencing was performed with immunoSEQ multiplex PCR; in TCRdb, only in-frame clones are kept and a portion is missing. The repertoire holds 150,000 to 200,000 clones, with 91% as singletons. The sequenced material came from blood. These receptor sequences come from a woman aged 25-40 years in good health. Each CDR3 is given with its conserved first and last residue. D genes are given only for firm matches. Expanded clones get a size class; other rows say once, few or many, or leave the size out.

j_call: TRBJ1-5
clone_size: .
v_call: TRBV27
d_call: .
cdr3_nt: TGTGCCAGCAGTTGGGGGGCGGACAATCAGCCCCAGCATTTT
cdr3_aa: CASSWGADNQPQHF

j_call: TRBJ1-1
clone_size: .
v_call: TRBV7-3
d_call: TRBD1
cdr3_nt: TGTGCCAGCAGCTTGACAGGGGTCACTGAAGCTTTCTTT
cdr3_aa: CASSLTGVTEAFF

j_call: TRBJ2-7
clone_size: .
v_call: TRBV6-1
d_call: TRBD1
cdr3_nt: TGTGCCAGCAGTGAAGGACAGGGTAACGAGCAGTACTTC
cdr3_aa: CASSEGQGNEQYF

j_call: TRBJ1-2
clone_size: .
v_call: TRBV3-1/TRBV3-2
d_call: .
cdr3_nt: TGTGCCAGCAGCCAAAAGATCAACTATGGCTACACCTTC
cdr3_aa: CASSQKINYGYTF

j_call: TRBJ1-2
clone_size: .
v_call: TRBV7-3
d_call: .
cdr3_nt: TGTGCCAGCAGCTTAAATGGGGGCGAGGGCTACACCTTC
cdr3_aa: CASSLNGGEGYTF

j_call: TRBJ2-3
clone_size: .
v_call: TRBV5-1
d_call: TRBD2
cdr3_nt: TGCGCCAGCAGCCCCGGAGCGGGAGGTTTTACAGATACGCAGTATTTT
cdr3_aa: CASSPGAGGFTDTQYF

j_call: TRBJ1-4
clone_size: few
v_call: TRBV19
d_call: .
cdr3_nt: TGTGCCAGTAGTCCCCAGAGAGGGTTGAATGAAAAACTGTTTTTT
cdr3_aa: CASSPQRGLNEKLFF

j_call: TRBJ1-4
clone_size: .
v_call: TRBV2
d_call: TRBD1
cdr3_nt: TGTGCCAGCAGTGACAGGGGGAGAGATGAAAAACTGTTTTTT
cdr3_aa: CASSDRGRDEKLFF

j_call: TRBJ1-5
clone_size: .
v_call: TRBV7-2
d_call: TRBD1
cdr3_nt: TGTGCCAGCAGCACAGGGGGGGATCAGCCCCAGCATTTT
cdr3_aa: CASSTGGDQPQHF

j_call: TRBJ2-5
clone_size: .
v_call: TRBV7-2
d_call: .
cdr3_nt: TGTGCCAGCAGCGGGGCCATAGGCCAAGAGACCCAGTACTTC
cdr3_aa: CASSGAIGQETQYF

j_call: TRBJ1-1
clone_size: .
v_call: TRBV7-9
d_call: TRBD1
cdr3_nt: TGTGCCAGCAGCAAGACAGGGTCGAAGAACACTGAAGCTTTCTTT
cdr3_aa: CASSKTGSKNTEAFF

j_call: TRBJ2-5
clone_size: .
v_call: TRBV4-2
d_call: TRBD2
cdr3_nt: TGTGCCAGCAGCCAAGGGGAGGGAAACCAAGAGACCCAGTACTTC
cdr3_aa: CASSQGEGNQETQYF

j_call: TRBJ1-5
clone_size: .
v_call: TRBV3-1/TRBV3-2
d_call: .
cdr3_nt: TGTGCCAGCAGCCAAGAGGTAGGGGTTCAGCCCCAGCATTTT
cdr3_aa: CASSQEVGVQPQHF

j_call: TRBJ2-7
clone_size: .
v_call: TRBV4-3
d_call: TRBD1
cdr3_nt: TGCGCCAGCAGCCAAGATTGGCTTGGGACAGGGGGATCCTACGAGCAGTACTTC
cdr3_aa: CASSQDWLGTGGSYEQYF

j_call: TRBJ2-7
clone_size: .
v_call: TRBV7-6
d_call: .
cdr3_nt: TGTGCCAGCAGCTTGGCCGGGACCTACGAGCAGTACTTC
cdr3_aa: CASSLAGTYEQYF

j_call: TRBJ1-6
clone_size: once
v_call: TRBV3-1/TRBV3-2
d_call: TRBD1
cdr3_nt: TGTGCCAGCAGCCAAGGGACAGGCCATAATTCACCCCTCCACTTT
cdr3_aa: CASSQGTGHNSPLHF

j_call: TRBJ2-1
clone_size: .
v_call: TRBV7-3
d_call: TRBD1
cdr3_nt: TGTGCCAGCAGCTTAACAGGACAGGTGTACAATGAGCAGTTCTTC
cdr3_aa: CASSLTGQVYNEQFF

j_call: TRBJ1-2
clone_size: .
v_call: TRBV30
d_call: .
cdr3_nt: TGTGCCTGCAACGGACAGTGGGTCTATGGCTACACCTTC
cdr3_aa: CACNGQWVYGYTF

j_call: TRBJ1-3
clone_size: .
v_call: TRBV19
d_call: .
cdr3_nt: TGTGCCAGTAGTAAAAAGAGCTCTGGAAACACCATATATTTT
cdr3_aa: CASSKKSSGNTIYF

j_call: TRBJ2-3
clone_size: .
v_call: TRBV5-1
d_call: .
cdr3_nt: TGCGCCAGCAGCTTGGCTGGGACCACAGATACGCAGTATTTT
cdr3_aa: CASSLAGTTDTQYF

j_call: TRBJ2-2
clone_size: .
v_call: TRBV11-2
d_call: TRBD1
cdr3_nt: TGTGCCAGCAGTAACAGGGGGCGCACCGGGGAGCTGTTTTTT
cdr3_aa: CASSNRGRTGELFF

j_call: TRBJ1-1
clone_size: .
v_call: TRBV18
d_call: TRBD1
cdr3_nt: TGTGCCAGCTCACAGGGGGCGAACACTGAAGCTTTCTTT
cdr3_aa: CASSQGANTEAFF

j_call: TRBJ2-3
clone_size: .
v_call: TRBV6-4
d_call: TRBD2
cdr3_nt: TGTGCCAGCAGTGAGACTAGCGGGGGGGCAGATACGCAGTATTTT
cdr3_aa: CASSETSGGADTQYF

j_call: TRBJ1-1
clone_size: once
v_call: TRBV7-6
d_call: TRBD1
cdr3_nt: TGTGCCAGCAGCTACACAGGGGGCGACACTGAAGCTTTCTTT
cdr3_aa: CASSYTGGDTEAFF

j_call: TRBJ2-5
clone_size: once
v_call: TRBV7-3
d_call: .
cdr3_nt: TGTGCCAGCAGCTTATCCGAGCAAGAGACCCAGTACTTC
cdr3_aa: CASSLSEQETQYF

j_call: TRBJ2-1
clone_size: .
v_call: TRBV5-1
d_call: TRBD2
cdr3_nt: TGCGCCAGCAGCTTCGGGAGGGCCAATGAGCAGTTCTTC
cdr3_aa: CASSFGRANEQFF